The sequence of this T cell receptor beta chain was determined in a study of neoadjuvant nivolumab and ipilimumab in lung cancer. Measured with immunoSEQ multiplex PCR; TCRdb has only the in-frame clones, and not every one. The sample contains approximately 23,000 clones, 82% of which appear only once. This CDR3 contains 15 residues. Germline V CDR1 and CDR2: MNHEY, SVGAGI. Deletions cut 2 bases from V and 5 bases from J, with 15 bases between. Worth noting for this clone: The antigen is not known.

Whole-study findings and limits: Only a small number of samples underwent TCR sequencing.

The sequence was collected from an adult with non-small cell lung cancer. The chain is built from TRBV6-5 and TRBJ1-1, with D perhaps TRBD1 (5 bases). The source was peripheral blood, collected before neoadjuvant nivolumab, alone or with ipilimumab. CDR3 residues: CASSYIQGGRTEAFF. CDR3 sequence (DNA): TGTGCCAGCAGTTACATTCAGGGAGGAAGGACTGAAGCTTTCTTT.